This T cell receptor delta chain was identified during a study of human gamma delta and Vdelta1 T cells. TCRdb re-called the PCR reads via CATT. The data show approximately 820 delta-chain clones, approximately 17% seen once. Germline V CDR1 and CDR2: TSWWSYY, QGS. V was pared by 7 bases and J by 1 base, with 17 bases of the junction left unmatched. This CDR3 comprises 19 residues. This clone is termed medium-sized. The likely explanation is a read error, given a far larger clone one base away. Other DNA variants within this sample encode the same CDR3. Sequencing was carried out using Vdelta1 gamma-delta T cells from blood. The sequence came from a human donor in good health. This chain uses TRDV1 with TRDJ1; 11 bases agree with TRDD3. The CDR3 is CALDQGSGGYLKSTDKLIF. The CDR3 DNA follows: TGTGCTCTTGACCAAGGGTCTGGGGGATACCTAAAGAGCACCGATAAACTCATCTTT.